This TCR beta chain comes out of a study of regulatory T cells in long-lasting Graves disease. Time point reported: persistent/refractory GD, antithyroid drugs over 5 years with positive TRAb. Scientists built the TCR library using RNA that was extracted from PBMCs. Criteria from the American Thyroid Association guidelines were applied to diagnose Graves' disease. The TCR beta library used iRepertoire HTBI primers with Arm-PCR amplification of CDR3. One entry per CDR3 protein, called by TCRdb with MiXCR from the multiplex PCR reads. The data hold about 470,000 distinct CDR3 sequences, with 20% to 25% observed a single time. Between the trimmed V and J ends, which lost 5 bases and 0 bases, there was a span of 11 bases. The CDR3 has 14 amino acids. Germline V gene sequence: CDR1 SEHNR, CDR2 FQNEAQ (reference sequence). This clonotype has more than one count but fewer than ten.

The V gene is TRBV7-9, the J gene TRBJ2-7; D unclear. The sequence came from a female donor with Graves disease. The sample consisted of peripheral blood mononuclear cells (PBMCs), taken when the disease was refractory, from a patient treated with antithyroid drugs. CDR3 sequence reads: CASSPGPGSYEQYF. The DNA for the CDR3 is TGTGCCAGCAGCCCTGGGCCAGGCTCCTACGAGCAGTACTTC.